These T cell receptor beta chains were read from a single sample in a study of cytomegalovirus exposure and HLA in healthy donors. The repertoire was sequenced with immunoSEQ multiplex PCR; TCRdb's copy has only in-frame clones and lacks some. The sample holds 100,000 to 150,000 clones, 75% to 85% seen once. The source material was PBMCs. The receptor source for this set is a woman between 40 and 50 years old in good health and CMV-seronegative. Each CDR3 is given with its conserved first and last residue. D genes are given only for firm matches. Rows give clone size only sometimes, using once, few, many, or a class for an expanded clone.

length: 16; V: TRBV7-9; D: TRBD1; J: TRBJ2-3; size: once; DNA: TGTGCCAGCAGCCAGGACCGGGACAGCACGTGGTACACGCAGTATTTT; CDR3: CASSQDRDSTWYTQYF
length: 14; V: TRBV10-3; D: TRBD1; J: TRBJ1-1; size: -; DNA: TGTGCCATCAGTACCGGACAGGGGGACACTGAAGCTTTCTTT; CDR3: CAISTGQGDTEAFF
length: 15; V: TRBV6-5; D: TRBD2; J: TRBJ2-7; size: -; DNA: TGTGCCAGCAGTTACGGGCGGGAGAGACTCTACGAGCAGTACTTC; CDR3: CASSYGRERLYEQYF
length: 16; V: TRBV7-9; D: TRBD1; J: TRBJ1-2; size: -; DNA: TGTGCCAGCAGCTTAGCCGGACAGGGACCCTCCTATGGCTACACCTTC; CDR3: CASSLAGQGPSYGYTF
length: 13; V: TRBV27; D: TRBD1; J: TRBJ1-1; size: -; DNA: TGTGCCAGCAGTTGGGACAGAAACACTGAAGCTTTCTTT; CDR3: CASSWDRNTEAFF
length: 18; V: TRBV2; D: TRBD1; J: TRBJ1-2; size: -; DNA: TGTGCCAGCAGGAAAAGCGGGGAGAGGGACAGGCAATTCTATGGCTACACCTTC; CDR3: CASRKSGERDRQFYGYTF
length: 16; V: TRBV19; D: TRBD1; J: TRBJ2-2; size: -; DNA: TGTGCCAGTAGAAACAGGGGGTCACCTAACACCGGGGAGCTGTTTTTT; CDR3: CASRNRGSPNTGELFF
length: 11; V: TRBV27; D: -; J: TRBJ1-1; size: -; DNA: TGTGCCAGCAGTCAGAACACTGAAGCTTTCTTT; CDR3: CASSQNTEAFF
length: 15; V: TRBV4-1; D: TRBD2; J: TRBJ2-1; size: -; DNA: TGCGCCAGCAGCCAGACTAGCGGGAGCTACAATGAGCAGTTCTTC; CDR3: CASSQTSGSYNEQFF
length: 17; V: TRBV7-2; D: TRBD2; J: TRBJ2-1; size: once; DNA: TGTGCCAGCAGCTTAGATAACCGTCGGGGGGCCTACAATGAGCAGTTCTTC; CDR3: CASSLDNRRGAYNEQFF
length: 15; V: TRBV4-1; D: -; J: TRBJ2-5; size: few; DNA: TGCGCCAGCAGCCAACCCGACAGGATGGGGGAGACCCAGTACTTC; CDR3: CASSQPDRMGETQYF
length: 14; V: TRBV28; D: -; J: TRBJ1-2; size: once; DNA: TGTGCCAGCAGTTTATCAGGCGATTCCTATGGCTACACCTTC; CDR3: CASSLSGDSYGYTF
length: 12; V: TRBV5-4; D: -; J: TRBJ2-5; size: -; DNA: TGTGCCAGCAGCTTGGGAGAAGAGACCCAGTACTTC; CDR3: CASSLGEETQYF
length: 13; V: TRBV27; D: -; J: TRBJ1-1; size: -; DNA: TGTGCCAGCAGTTTAGGGGGCAACACTGAAGCTTTCTTT; CDR3: CASSLGGNTEAFF
length: 12; V: TRBV23-1; D: TRBD1; J: TRBJ2-5; size: once; DNA: TGCGCCACGGACAGGGCCCAAGAGACCCAGTACTTC; CDR3: CATDRAQETQYF
length: 16; V: TRBV28; D: TRBD1; J: TRBJ2-1; size: -; DNA: TGTGCCAGCAGTTTCTTCGGGACAGAATCCTACAATGAGCAGTTCTTC; CDR3: CASSFFGTESYNEQFF
length: 11; V: TRBV16; D: -; J: TRBJ2-1; size: -; DNA: TGTGCCAGCAGCCGTCTAGGTGAGCAGTTCTTC; CDR3: CASSRLGEQFF
length: 11; V: TRBV29-1; D: -; J: TRBJ1-3; size: few; DNA: TGCAGCACTGAGCAGGGTAACACCATATATTTT; CDR3: CSTEQGNTIYF
length: 16; V: TRBV15; D: -; J: TRBJ1-6; size: -; DNA: TGTGCCACCAGCACAAGGACAGTCTCCTATAATTCACCCCTCCACTTT; CDR3: CATSTRTVSYNSPLHF
length: 14; V: TRBV7-3; D: TRBD1; J: TRBJ1-5; size: -; DNA: TGTGCCAGCAGCCGGACAGGGGGGAGTCAGCCCCAGCATTTT; CDR3: CASSRTGGSQPQHF
length: 15; V: TRBV9; D: -; J: TRBJ1-5; size: -; DNA: TGTGCCAGCAGCGTAGGGCAGGGAAGAAACCAGCCCCAGCATTTT; CDR3: CASSVGQGRNQPQHF
length: 17; V: TRBV15; D: -; J: TRBJ2-2; size: once; DNA: TGTGCCACCAGCGAGGGGATTGGACAGACGAACACCGGGGAGCTGTTTTTT; CDR3: CATSEGIGQTNTGELFF
length: 13; V: TRBV6-6; D: -; J: TRBJ1-1; size: -; DNA: TGTGCCAGCACCGACAGCGCCGGGACTGAAGCTTTCTTT; CDR3: CASTDSAGTEAFF
length: 15; V: TRBV4-3; D: -; J: TRBJ1-3; size: -; DNA: TGCGCCAGCAGCCAAGATTGGAGGGCTGGAAACACCATATATTTT; CDR3: CASSQDWRAGNTIYF
length: 18; V: TRBV4-3; D: TRBD2; J: TRBJ2-5; size: few; DNA: TGCGCCAGCAGCCAAGATAAGGGGGGCGGGGGGGCCCAAGAGACCCAGTACTTC; CDR3: CASSQDKGGGGAQETQYF
length: 16; V: TRBV7-8; D: TRBD1; J: TRBJ1-1; size: -; DNA: TGTGCCAGCAGCTTAGTCAGGGGGCGGAAGGGGACTGAAGCTTTCTTT; CDR3: CASSLVRGRKGTEAFF
length: 14; V: TRBV6-5; D: TRBD2; J: TRBJ2-2; size: -; DNA: TGTGCCAGCAACCCTAGCGGGAATACCGGGGAGCTGTTTTTT; CDR3: CASNPSGNTGELFF
length: 16; V: TRBV7-9; D: TRBD1; J: TRBJ1-1; size: once; DNA: TGTGCCAGCAGCCCTCTCCCTCCTGACAGGGGCTCTGAAGCTTTCTTT; CDR3: CASSPLPPDRGSEAFF
length: 16; V: TRBV5-1; D: TRBD1; J: TRBJ1-4; size: -; DNA: TGCGCCAGCAGCCAACAGGGGGCCGTGGCTAATGAAAAACTGTTTTTT; CDR3: CASSQQGAVANEKLFF
length: 18; V: TRBV28; D: TRBD1; J: TRBJ1-2; size: -; DNA: TGTGCCAGCAGTTTATTCCGGGACAGCCTTAACCGTAACTATGGCTACACCTTC; CDR3: CASSLFRDSLNRNYGYTF
length: 15; V: TRBV7-2; D: -; J: TRBJ1-6; size: -; DNA: TGTGCCAGCAGGGCCGTCGCGGAGGGGTTTTCACCCCTCCACTTT; CDR3: CASRAVAEGFSPLHF
length: 19; V: TRBV15; D: TRBD2; J: TRBJ2-1; size: -; DNA: TGTGCCACCAGCACGCCACCCAAAGGGGGACTAGCGTCATACAATGAGCAGTTCTTC; CDR3: CATSTPPKGGLASYNEQFF
length: 15; V: TRBV5-6; D: TRBD1; J: TRBJ2-1; size: -; DNA: TGTGCCAGCAGCTTAGTCCGGGACAGGGGAGATGAGCAGTTCTTC; CDR3: CASSLVRDRGDEQFF
length: 14; V: TRBV4-3; D: TRBD1; J: TRBJ1-2; size: few; DNA: TGCGCCAGCAGCCAAAAAACAGGGGGCTCTGGCTACACCTTC; CDR3: CASSQKTGGSGYTF
length: 16; V: TRBV28; D: -; J: TRBJ1-2; size: -; DNA: TGTGCCAGCAGTTTATTAGCCGGGGGGCGGAACTATGGCTACACCTTC; CDR3: CASSLLAGGRNYGYTF
length: 13; V: TRBV18; D: TRBD1; J: TRBJ1-1; size: -; DNA: TGTGCCAGCTCAACGACAGGGGACGCTGAAGCTTTCTTT; CDR3: CASSTTGDAEAFF
length: 14; V: TRBV4-2; D: -; J: TRBJ1-2; size: once; DNA: TGTGCCAGCAGCCATTCACAGGGTGCCTATGGCTACACCTTC; CDR3: CASSHSQGAYGYTF
length: 15; V: TRBV5-1; D: TRBD2; J: TRBJ2-3; size: -; DNA: TGCGCCAGCAGCTTGGAGGGACTAGCGGGCCGTCCGCAGTATTTT; CDR3: CASSLEGLAGRPQYF
length: 14; V: TRBV6-6; D: -; J: TRBJ1-4; size: -; DNA: TGTGCCAGCAGTCCTAGGGGGACTAATGAAAAACTGTTTTTT; CDR3: CASSPRGTNEKLFF
length: 16; V: TRBV7-9; D: TRBD2; J: TRBJ2-3; size: -; DNA: TGTGCCAGCAGCTTAAACATAGCGGGAACAGGAAATACGCAGTATTTT; CDR3: CASSLNIAGTGNTQYF
length: 15; V: TRBV5-1; D: TRBD1; J: TRBJ2-1; size: -; DNA: TGCGCCAGCAGCTTGTCGGACAGGGAGTATGATGAGCAGTTCTTC; CDR3: CASSLSDREYDEQFF
length: 16; V: TRBV21-1; D: -; J: TRBJ1-4; size: -; DNA: TGTGCCAGCAGCACTGGCAGGGGACCCCTTAATGAAAAACTGTTTTTT; CDR3: CASSTGRGPLNEKLFF
length: 15; V: TRBV5-4; D: TRBD1; J: TRBJ2-7; size: -; DNA: TGTGCCAGCAGTCCAAAACAGGGGGCTTGGGACGAGCAGTACTTC; CDR3: CASSPKQGAWDEQYF
length: 15; V: TRBV6-1; D: TRBD2; J: TRBJ2-7; size: -; DNA: TGTGCCAGCAGCGGGGGAGCGGGAACATCCTACGAGCAGTACTTC; CDR3: CASSGGAGTSYEQYF
length: 18; V: TRBV4-3; D: TRBD1; J: TRBJ2-6; size: few; DNA: TGCGCCAGCAGTCCCCCGACAGGGGCAGGTTCCGGGGCCAACGTCCTGACTTTC; CDR3: CASSPPTGAGSGANVLTF
length: 16; V: TRBV7-3; D: TRBD1; J: TRBJ1-1; size: -; DNA: TGTGCCAGCAGCTCAACCCCCGGGACAGGGATGAAGGAGGCTTTCTTT; CDR3: CASSSTPGTGMKEAFF
length: 16; V: TRBV4-1; D: TRBD2; J: TRBJ2-7; size: -; DNA: TGCGCCAGCAGCCAAGTGGCTTCTAGCGGAGGTTACGAGCAGTACTTC; CDR3: CASSQVASSGGYEQYF
length: 17; V: TRBV2; D: -; J: TRBJ2-7; size: -; DNA: TGTGCCAGCAGTGAAGCCTACAAGGGACAATCGTCCTACGAGCAGTACTTC; CDR3: CASSEAYKGQSSYEQYF
length: 13; V: TRBV7-7; D: -; J: TRBJ1-1; size: few; DNA: TGTGCTAGCAGCCGCGGGAGTGGCACTGAAGCTTTCTTT; CDR3: CASSRGSGTEAFF
length: 14; V: TRBV5-5; D: -; J: TRBJ1-4; size: few; DNA: TGTGCCAGCAGCTTTCAAGGGGGGGGTGAAAAACTGTTTTTT; CDR3: CASSFQGGGEKLFF
length: 15; V: TRBV7-2; D: TRBD1; J: TRBJ1-4; size: -; DNA: TGTGCCAGCAGCTTAGCCTGGACAGGGGATGAGAAACTGTTTTTT; CDR3: CASSLAWTGDEKLFF
length: 15; V: TRBV19; D: TRBD1; J: TRBJ2-5; size: -; DNA: TGTGCCAGTAGTGATAGTGGGACAGGGCAAGAGACCCAGTACTTC; CDR3: CASSDSGTGQETQYF
length: 12; V: TRBV5-1; D: -; J: TRBJ1-2; size: -; DNA: TGCGCCAGCACGGGAGGAGGCTATGGCTACACCTTC; CDR3: CASTGGGYGYTF
length: 15; V: TRBV5-6; D: TRBD1; J: TRBJ2-1; size: -; DNA: TGTGCCAGCAGCAACCCCCGGGACAGATACAATGAGCAGTTCTTC; CDR3: CASSNPRDRYNEQFF
length: 15; V: TRBV5-4; D: TRBD1; J: TRBJ1-1; size: -; DNA: TGTGCCAGCAGCTTGGCCGGGACAGTGAACACTGAAGCTTTCTTT; CDR3: CASSLAGTVNTEAFF
length: 14; V: TRBV7-2; D: -; J: TRBJ2-2; size: -; DNA: TGTGCCAGCAGACGGGACATGAACACCGGGGAGCTGTTTTTT; CDR3: CASRRDMNTGELFF
length: 14; V: TRBV28; D: TRBD1; J: TRBJ2-7; size: -; DNA: TGTGCCAGCAGTTTATCCGGACAGGGCTACGAGCAGTACTTC; CDR3: CASSLSGQGYEQYF
length: 15; V: TRBV6-6; D: -; J: TRBJ2-1; size: -; DNA: TGTGCCAGCAGTTACTCTGGGGGGGCGAAGAATGAGCAGTTCTTC; CDR3: CASSYSGGAKNEQFF
length: 16; V: TRBV6-6; D: -; J: TRBJ1-2; size: -; DNA: TGTGCCAGCAGTTACTCGCAGGCCCGAAAGGTAAAGGGCTACACCTTC; CDR3: CASSYSQARKVKGYTF